This T cell receptor (beta chain) was profiled in a study of blood T cell repertoires in COVID-19. Study background: The origin of the acute and convalescent COVID-19 samples was the United States, Italy and Spain.

Assay used: immunoSEQ multiplex PCR; TCRdb lists only in-frame clones, some missing. The table includes approximately 300,000 clones, roughly 90% detected once. Individuals drawn from around 25 US areas were roughly 18 to 95 years old. Cohort allocation depended upon clinical history that participants reported. Two negative PCRs, clearance, or symptom resolution were required of recovered Cohort 3 donors. The V and J ends lost 10 bases and 3 bases respectively, with 16 bases between them. This CDR3 region has 13 residues. This clonotype was sampled from a woman aged 25 to 39 who had recovered from COVID-19. The sequenced sample consisted of PBMCs or T cells enriched from blood (not recorded which). The J gene is TRBJ2-7, the V gene TRBV12-3 or TRBV12-4; tentative D call: TRBD1 (5 bases). CDR3 DNA: TGTGCCATCACGCAGGGCAGCTTCTACGAGCAGTACTTC. Its translation is CAITQGSFYEQYF.